This TCR beta chain was captured in a study of T-cell reconstitution after alpha-beta-depleted transplantation in children. The TCRbeta library was prepared with unique molecular identifiers. One entry per CDR3 protein results from TCRdb running MiXCR on the PCR reads. The sample holds around 450,000 distinct CDR3 sequences, around 15% seen once. The V end was cut by 4 bases, the J end by 4 bases, with 16 bases between. Germline CDR1 and CDR2: MGHRA and YSYEKL. The CDR3 runs 15 residues. Study-wide points: At the one-year point after transplant, T-cell counts and TCRbeta diversity were found to come mostly from T cells that had been newly produced. Alpha-beta T cells present about two months after transplant were reported to originate from several hundred expanded graft clones.

On this clonotype itself: Its antigen is still unknown.

This sequence was found in a boy younger than two who had a stem cell transplant for Wiskott-Aldrich syndrome, so the T cells may come from the graft donor. This chain uses TRBV4-1 with TRBJ2-5; D tentatively fits TRBD1 or TRBD2 (6 bases each). This specimen consisted of PBMCs, mostly from graft donor cells, obtained 360 days after TCRalphabeta/CD19-depleted stem cell transplant. The CDR3 DNA reads as TGCGCCAGCAGCCGCTTGAGGGGGGAACGAGAGACCCAGTACTTC. The encoded protein is CASSRLRGERETQYF.